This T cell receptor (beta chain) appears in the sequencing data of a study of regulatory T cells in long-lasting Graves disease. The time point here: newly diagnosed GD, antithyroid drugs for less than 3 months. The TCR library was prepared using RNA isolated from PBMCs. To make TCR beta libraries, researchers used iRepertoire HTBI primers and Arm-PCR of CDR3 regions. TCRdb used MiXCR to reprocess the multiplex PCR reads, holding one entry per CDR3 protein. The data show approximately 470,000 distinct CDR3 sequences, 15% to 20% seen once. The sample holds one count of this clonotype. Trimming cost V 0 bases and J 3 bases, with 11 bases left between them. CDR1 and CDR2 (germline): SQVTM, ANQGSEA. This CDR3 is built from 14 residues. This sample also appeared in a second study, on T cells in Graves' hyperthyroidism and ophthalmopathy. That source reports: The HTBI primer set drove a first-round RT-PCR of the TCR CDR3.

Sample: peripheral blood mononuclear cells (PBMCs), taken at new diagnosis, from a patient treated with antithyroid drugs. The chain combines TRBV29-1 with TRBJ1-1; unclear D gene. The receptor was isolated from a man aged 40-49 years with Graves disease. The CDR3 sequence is CSVEDIGEHTEAFF. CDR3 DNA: TGCAGCGTTGAAGATATCGGGGAACACACTGAAGCTTTCTTT.